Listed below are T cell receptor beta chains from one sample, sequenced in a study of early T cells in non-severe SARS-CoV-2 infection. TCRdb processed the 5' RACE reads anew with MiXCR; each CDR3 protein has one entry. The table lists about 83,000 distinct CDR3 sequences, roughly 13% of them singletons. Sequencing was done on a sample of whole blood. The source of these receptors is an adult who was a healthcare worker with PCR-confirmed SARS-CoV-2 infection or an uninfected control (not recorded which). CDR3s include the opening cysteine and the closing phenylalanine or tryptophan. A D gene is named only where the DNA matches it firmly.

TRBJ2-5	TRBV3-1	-	CASSQEPGATGTQYF
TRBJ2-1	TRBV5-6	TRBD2	CASSLRTSGRFHEQFF
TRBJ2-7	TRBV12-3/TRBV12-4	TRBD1	CASSLRQGPNEQYF
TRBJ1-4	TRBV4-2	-	CASSQDRRGTDEKLFF
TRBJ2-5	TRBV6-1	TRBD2	CASSELAGGPETQYF
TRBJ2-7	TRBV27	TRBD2	CASRLAGGWSYEQYF
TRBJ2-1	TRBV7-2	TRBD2	CASSLFSGRSSEQFF
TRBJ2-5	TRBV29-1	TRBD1	CSVHVTGGSLETQYF
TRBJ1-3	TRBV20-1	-	CSATRAGLVPGNTIYF
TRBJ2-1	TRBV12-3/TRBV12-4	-	CATSPGSYNEQFF
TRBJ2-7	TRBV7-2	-	CASSAGPYEQYF
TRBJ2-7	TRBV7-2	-	CASSLTTGDPPSYF
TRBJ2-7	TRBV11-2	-	CASSFGRAPGGEQYF
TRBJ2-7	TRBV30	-	CAWCVNENEQYF
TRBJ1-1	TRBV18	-	CASSPRGGGQETEAFF
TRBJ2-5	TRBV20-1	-	CSGRAPPSETQYF
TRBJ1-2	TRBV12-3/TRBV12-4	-	CASRAYYGYTF
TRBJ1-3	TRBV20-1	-	CSAAQGASGNTIYF
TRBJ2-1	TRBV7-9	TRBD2	CASSLGVVAGEQFF
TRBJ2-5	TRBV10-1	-	CASSESSGLKTQYF
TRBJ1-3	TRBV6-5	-	CASSPGFNSGNTIYF
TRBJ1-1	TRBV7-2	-	CASSPWVAHNTEAFF
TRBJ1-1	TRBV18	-	CASRAGGPYEAFF
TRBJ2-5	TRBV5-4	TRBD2	CASSLVSGGQETQYF
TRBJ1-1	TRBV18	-	CASSPIGTEAFF
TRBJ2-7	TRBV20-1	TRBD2	CSALRTSGKYEQYF
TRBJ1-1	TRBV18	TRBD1	CASSPPTGGLTSEAFF
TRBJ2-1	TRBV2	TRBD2	CASASGSVGNEQFF
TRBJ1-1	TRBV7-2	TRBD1	CASSSEGQAGDTEAFF
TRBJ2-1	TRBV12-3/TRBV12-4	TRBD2	CASRAGLAGVEQFF
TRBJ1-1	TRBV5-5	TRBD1	CASSRDRGLGTEAFF
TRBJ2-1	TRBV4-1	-	CASSLGPVDEQFF
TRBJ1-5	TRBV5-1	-	CASSGGENQPQHF
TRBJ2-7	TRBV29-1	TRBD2	CSVERLAEDYEQYF
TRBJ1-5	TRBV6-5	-	CASQGGGNQPQHF
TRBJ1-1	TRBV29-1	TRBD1	CSVGTVRNTEAFF
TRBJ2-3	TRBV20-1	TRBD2	CSARGLAGINTPSTDTQYF
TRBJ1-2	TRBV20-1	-	CSAVGPIGYTF
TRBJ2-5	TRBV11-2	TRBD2	CASSLVPGLASREAETQYF
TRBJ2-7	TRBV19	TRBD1	CASSIGTDYEQYF
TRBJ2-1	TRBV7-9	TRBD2	CASSPGTKQFF
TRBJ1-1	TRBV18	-	CASSQLPNTEAFF
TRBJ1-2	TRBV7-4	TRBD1	CASSLVTGGFDGYTF
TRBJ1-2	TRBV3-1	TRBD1	CASSQPDRVGYTF
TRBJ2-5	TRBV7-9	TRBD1	CASSQTGVETQYF
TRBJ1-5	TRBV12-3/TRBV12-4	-	CASRRGWIQPQHF
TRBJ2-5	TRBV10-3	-	CAISESSMGIQETQYF
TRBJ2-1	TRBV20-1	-	CSARDRGWITTDNEQFF
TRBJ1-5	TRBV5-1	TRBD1	CASSSTGGRNQPQHF
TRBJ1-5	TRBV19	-	CASSIFGQPQHF
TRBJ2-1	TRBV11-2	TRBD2	CASIQLAGGVNEQFF
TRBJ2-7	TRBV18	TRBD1	CASSRRDRGPTYEQYF
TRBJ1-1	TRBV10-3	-	CAISEEGDDEAFF